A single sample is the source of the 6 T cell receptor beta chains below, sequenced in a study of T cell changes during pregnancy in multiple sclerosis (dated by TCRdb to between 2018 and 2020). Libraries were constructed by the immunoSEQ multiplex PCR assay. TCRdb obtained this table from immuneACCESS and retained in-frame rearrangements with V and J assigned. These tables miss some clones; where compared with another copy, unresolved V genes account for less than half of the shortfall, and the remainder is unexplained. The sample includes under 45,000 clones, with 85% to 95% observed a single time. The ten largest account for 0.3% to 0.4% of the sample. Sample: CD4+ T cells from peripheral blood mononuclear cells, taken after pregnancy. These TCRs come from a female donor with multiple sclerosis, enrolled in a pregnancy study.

This CDR3 is CASSLLSFYGYTF. CDR3 nucleotides: TGTGCCAGCAGTTTACTCAGTTTCTATGGCTACACCTTC. The chain uses TRBV27 and TRBJ1-2; D uncertain. Trimming removed 2 bases from V and 4 bases from J, with 8 bases in between. This CDR3 is 13 amino acids long. Germline assignment: CDR1 MNHEY and CDR2 SMNVEV (reference sequence).

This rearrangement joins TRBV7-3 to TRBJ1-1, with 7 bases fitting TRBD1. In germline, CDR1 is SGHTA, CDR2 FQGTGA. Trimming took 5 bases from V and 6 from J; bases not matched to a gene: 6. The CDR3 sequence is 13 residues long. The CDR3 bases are TGTGCCAGCAGCCCAACAGGGGTCGCTGAAGCTTTCTTT. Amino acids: CASSPTGVAEAFF.

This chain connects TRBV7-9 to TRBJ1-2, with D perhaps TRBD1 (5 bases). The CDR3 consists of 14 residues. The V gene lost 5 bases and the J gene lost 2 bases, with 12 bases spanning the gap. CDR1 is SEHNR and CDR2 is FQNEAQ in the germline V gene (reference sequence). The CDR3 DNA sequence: TGTGCCAGCAGCCCCCTACAGGCAAACTATGGCTACACCTTC. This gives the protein CASSPLQANYGYTF.

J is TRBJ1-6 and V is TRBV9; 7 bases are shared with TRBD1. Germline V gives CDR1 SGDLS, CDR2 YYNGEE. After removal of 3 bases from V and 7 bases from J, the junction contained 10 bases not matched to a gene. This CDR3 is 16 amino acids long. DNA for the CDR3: TGTGCCAGCAGCGGGGGGTGGACACAGGGGAATTCACCCCTCCACTTT. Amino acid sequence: CASSGGWTQGNSPLHF.

CDR3 sequence (DNA): TGTGCCAGCGGGCCGGGACAGGGACAAGAGACCCAGTACTTC. This gives the protein CASGPGQGQETQYF. The chain recombines TRBV2 with TRBJ2-5; 9 nucleotides align to TRBD1. The CDR3 is 14 residues long. Per the germline V gene, CDR1 is SNHLY and CDR2 is FYNNEI. V trimming: 8 bases; J trimming: 2 bases; junction bases outside the gene matches: 6. The full variable domain, its missing parts supplied by reference TRBV2 and TRBJ2-5, is EPEVTQTPSHQVTQMGQEVILRCVPISNHLYFYWYRQILGQKVEFLVSFYNNEISEKSEIFDDQFSVERPDGSNFTLKIRSTKLEDSAMYFCASGPGQGQETQYFGPGTRLLVL.

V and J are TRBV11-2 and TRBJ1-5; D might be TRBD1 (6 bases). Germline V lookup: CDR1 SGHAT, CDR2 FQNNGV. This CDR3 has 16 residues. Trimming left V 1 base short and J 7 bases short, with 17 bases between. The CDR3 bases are TGTGCCAGCAGCTTAGGGGGCAGGGGATTAGGACAGCCCCAGCATTTT. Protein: CASSLGGRGLGQPQHF. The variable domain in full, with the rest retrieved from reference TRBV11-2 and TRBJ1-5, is EAGVAQSPRYKIIEKRQSVAFWCNPISGHATLYWYQQILGQGPKLLIQFQNNGVVDDSQLPKDRFSAERLKGVDSTLKIQPAKLEDSAVYLCASSLGGRGLGQPQHFGDGTRLSIL.